The rows below give T cell receptor beta chains drawn from one sample of a study of cytomegalovirus exposure and HLA in healthy donors. The data were produced by immunoSEQ multiplex PCR, yet TCRdb's version contains in-frame clones alone and is incomplete. The data contain around 170,000 clones, 60% to 85% of them seen just once; the ten biggest clones take up approximately 6.8%. The sample comprised PBMCs. The source is a woman in her thirties or forties in good health and CMV-seropositive. Each CDR3 is given with its conserved first and last residue. A D gene is named only where the DNA matches it firmly. Expanded clones are given a class, and other clones once, few, many or no size at all.

v_gene	d_gene	abundance	j_gene	CDR3aa	CDR3nt
TRBV6-1	TRBD1	NA	TRBJ1-1	CASSRDRGGTEAFF	TGTGCCAGCAGCCGGGACAGGGGAGGTACTGAAGCTTTCTTT
TRBV5-5	NA	NA	TRBJ2-1	CASRLQGGAYEQFF	TGTGCCAGCAGATTACAGGGGGGGGCGTATGAGCAGTTCTTC
TRBV6-5	TRBD2	NA	TRBJ2-5	CASSLGRGGETQYF	TGTGCCAGCAGCCTTGGACGGGGGGGAGAGACCCAGTACTTC
TRBV6-6	TRBD2	NA	TRBJ2-5	CASSMGLAVQETQYF	TGTGCCAGCAGTATGGGACTAGCGGTCCAAGAGACCCAGTACTTC
TRBV4-1	TRBD1	NA	TRBJ1-2	CASSQAVRGSYGYTF	TGCGCCAGCAGCCAAGCCGTCAGGGGGTCCTATGGCTACACCTTC
TRBV2	NA	NA	TRBJ2-3	CASSERDTQYF	TGTGCCAGCAGTGAGAGGGATACGCAGTATTTT
TRBV28	NA	NA	TRBJ1-2	CASGTIGGYGYTF	TGTGCCAGCGGAACCATCGGAGGCTATGGCTACACCTTC
TRBV7-9	TRBD1	NA	TRBJ1-2	CASRSSGGQGALGYGYTF	TGTGCCAGCCGATCATCAGGGGGACAGGGTGCCCTTGGCTATGGCTACACCTTC
TRBV7-8	TRBD2	NA	TRBJ2-1	CASSFWDYLNNEQFF	TGTGCCAGCAGCTTCTGGGACTACCTTAACAATGAGCAGTTCTTC
TRBV5-1	TRBD1	NA	TRBJ1-5	CASSIGDSQNQPQHF	TGCGCCAGCAGCATTGGGGACAGCCAGAATCAGCCCCAGCATTTT
TRBV19	NA	NA	TRBJ2-5	CASSYRDQETQYF	TGTGCCAGTAGCTACAGGGACCAAGAGACCCAGTACTTC
TRBV19	NA	NA	TRBJ2-2	CASRRTDLNTGELFF	TGTGCCAGTAGGAGGACAGACTTGAACACCGGGGAGCTGTTTTTT
TRBV2	NA	NA	TRBJ1-2	CASNSGGDYGYTF	TGTGCCAGCAATTCCGGTGGAGACTATGGCTACACCTTC
TRBV7-9	TRBD1	NA	TRBJ1-2	CSSTPPRTGVFGGYTF	TGTTCCAGCACCCCCCCCCGGACAGGGGTTTTCGGCGGCTACACCTTC
TRBV13	NA	NA	TRBJ2-1	CASSFLRDNEQFF	TGTGCCAGCAGCTTCCTGCGAGACAATGAGCAGTTCTTC
TRBV30	NA	few	TRBJ1-2	CAWSIIREYGYTF	TGTGCCTGGAGTATAATCCGGGAATATGGCTACACCTTC
TRBV30	NA	once	TRBJ1-2	CAWRASYGYTF	TGTGCCTGGAGGGCTTCATATGGCTACACCTTC
TRBV7-2	NA	NA	TRBJ1-2	CASSPTGRWGYTF	TGTGCCAGCAGCCCTACGGGAAGGTGGGGCTACACCTTC
TRBV7-7	TRBD2	NA	TRBJ2-5	CASSLVSSGKETQYF	TGTGCCAGCAGCTTAGTGTCTAGCGGGAAAGAGACCCAGTACTTC
TRBV18	TRBD1	few	TRBJ2-4	CASSPILDRGSAGFNIQYF	TGTGCCAGCTCACCCATCCTCGACAGGGGTAGTGCGGGTTTTAACATTCAGTACTTC
TRBV7-9	NA	NA	TRBJ2-2	CASSFPDTGELFF	TGTGCCAGCAGCTTTCCGGACACCGGGGAGCTGTTTTTT
TRBV5-1	TRBD1	NA	TRBJ1-1	CASSGDRANTEAFF	TGCGCCAGCAGCGGGGACAGGGCAAACACTGAAGCTTTCTTT
TRBV6-1	NA	NA	TRBJ2-1	CASSNGPHRGNEQFF	TGTGCCAGCAGTAATGGACCCCACCGGGGCAATGAGCAGTTCTTC
TRBV7-3	TRBD1	NA	TRBJ2-7	CASSQDRTGGSYEQYF	TGCGCCAGCAGCCAAGACCGGACAGGGGGCTCCTACGAGCAGTACTTC
TRBV6-1	NA	NA	TRBJ1-2	CASSEKAGNGYTF	TGTGCCAGCAGTGAAAAGGCAGGTAACGGCTACACCTTC
TRBV27	NA	NA	TRBJ2-3	CASRAGVTTDTQYF	TGTGCCAGCCGTGCCGGGGTAACGACAGATACGCAGTATTTT
TRBV6-1	NA	few	TRBJ2-7	CASSEGGAGNYEQYF	TGTGCCAGCAGTGAAGGAGGGGCGGGAAACTACGAGCAGTACTTC
TRBV28	TRBD1	NA	TRBJ1-1	CASSWGQLSRAFF	TGTGCCAGCAGCTGGGGACAGTTGTCCCGAGCTTTCTTT
TRBV27	TRBD1	NA	TRBJ2-7	CASKVGTETYEQYF	TGTGCCAGCAAGGTCGGGACAGAGACCTACGAGCAGTACTTC
TRBV10-3	NA	once	TRBJ2-5	CAISEAQGETQYF	TGTGCCATCAGTGAGGCCCAGGGAGAGACCCAGTACTTC
TRBV5-1	TRBD1	few	TRBJ2-3	CASSLPDRQSTDTQYF	TGCGCCAGCAGCCTCCCGGACAGGCAAAGCACAGATACGCAGTATTTT
TRBV12-5	TRBD2	NA	TRBJ2-7	CASGPRTSGSYEQYF	TGTGCTAGTGGTCCGAGAACTAGCGGCTCCTACGAGCAGTACTTC
TRBV4-1	NA	few	TRBJ2-7	CASSYPGENSYEQYF	TGCGCCAGCAGTTATCCCGGGGAAAACTCCTACGAGCAGTACTTC
TRBV4-2	TRBD1	NA	TRBJ1-2	CASSRDRAQYGYTF	TGTGCCAGCAGCCGGGACAGGGCCCAATATGGCTACACCTTC
TRBV2	NA	few	TRBJ1-1	CASSEQVNTEAFF	TGTGCCAGCAGTGAACAGGTGAACACTGAAGCTTTCTTT
TRBV7-2	TRBD1	few	TRBJ1-2	CASSLTGGADYGYTF	TGTGCCAGCAGCCTAACAGGGGGCGCCGACTATGGCTACACCTTC
TRBV6-4	NA	NA	TRBJ1-1	CASGQSINTEAFF	TGTGCCAGCGGGCAGTCCATTAACACTGAAGCTTTCTTT
TRBV28	TRBD1	NA	TRBJ2-5	CASSTGTALPWGETQYF	TGTGCCAGCAGCACCGGGACAGCTCTACCCTGGGGAGAGACCCAGTACTTC
TRBV7-2	NA	NA	TRBJ2-1	CASSLTGLGSYNEQFF	TGTGCCAGCAGCTTAACGGGTCTTGGCTCCTACAATGAGCAGTTCTTC
TRBV6-6	NA	few	TRBJ1-4	CASSSLSIATNEKLFF	TGTGCCAGCAGTTCCCTCTCCATAGCAACTAATGAAAAACTGTTTTTT
TRBV7-9	TRBD1	NA	TRBJ1-6	CASSSDMGQGSSPLHF	TGTGCCAGCAGCTCCGACATGGGACAGGGGAGTTCACCCCTCCACTTT
TRBV10-2	NA	NA	TRBJ2-7	CASSEAGEASEQYF	TGCGCCAGCAGTGAGGCCGGGGAGGCCTCCGAGCAGTACTTC
TRBV19	NA	NA	TRBJ2-3	CASSIDYGSTDTQYF	TGTGCCAGTAGTATAGATTACGGTAGCACAGATACGCAGTATTTT
TRBV5-4	TRBD2	few	TRBJ2-7	CASSSGLAGGEGEQYF	TGTGCCAGCAGCTCCGGACTAGCGGGGGGGGAGGGCGAGCAGTACTTC
TRBV6-1	TRBD2	NA	TRBJ2-5	CASSASNGGGTQYF	TGTGCCAGCAGTGCCTCGAACGGGGGGGGGACCCAGTACTTC
TRBV9	NA	NA	TRBJ2-7	CASSVEAAGYEQYF	TGTGCCAGCAGCGTAGAGGCCGCGGGCTACGAGCAGTACTTC
TRBV21-1	NA	NA	TRBJ2-1	CASSPRDRESSYNEQFF	TGTGCCAGCAGCCCCCGGGACAGGGAAAGCTCCTACAATGAGCAGTTCTTC